Sequencing of this T cell receptor (beta chain) was carried out in a study of monozygotic twins with inflammatory bowel disease. TCRdb re-called the 5' RACE reads and gives one entry per CDR3 protein, without DNA. Here the sample table reports about 330,000 distinct CDR3 sequences. General study results and limits: Patient-specific immunosuppressive treatments may have made repertoires more variable.

With respect to this clonotype: Its antigen is unknown.

Investigators extracted total RNA from whole blood and did not sort T cells. Sequencing used blood. The TCR comes from a human donor with ulcerative colitis or Crohn's disease, or a healthy co-twin of an affected twin (not recorded which).

Here the CDR3 reads CATSDPGTGLTDTQYF. The chain is built from TRBV24-1 and TRBJ2-3; the D call of TRBD1 rests on TCRdb alone, since no DNA is present to check it. The germline CDR1 and CDR2 sequences are KGHDR and SFDVKD. The CDR3 contains 16 residues.